This passage covers 8 T cell receptor beta chains from one sample sequenced in a study of beta chain features in type 1 diabetes. Every bit of the isolated RNA underwent reverse transcription, so sequencing read expressed TCRB transcripts. Generated by immunoSEQ multiplex PCR, the TCRdb table keeps only in-frame clones and is missing some. This sample carries 150,000 or so clones, around 10% of them seen once, and the ten largest clones take roughly 2%. The specimen sequenced was central memory CD4+ T cells from blood. All receptors derive from a man aged 18 to 29 in good health.

The genes are TRBV27 and TRBJ1-1; TRBD1 might be the D (5 bases). Germline CDR1 is MNHEY and CDR2 is SMNVEV (reference sequence). The length of the CDR3 is 14 residues. Trimming took off 6 bases at V and 1 base at J, with 12 bases between the two ends. DNA of the CDR3: TGTGCCAGCAGCCTTAACAGGAGGAACACTGAAGCTTTCTTT. This gives the protein CASSLNRRNTEAFF.

Ten or more counts support this clone. The V and J genes are TRBV29-1 and TRBJ1-2; TRBD1 might be the D (5 bases). This CDR3 is built from 9 residues. The germline V and J ends were trimmed by 4 bases and 13 bases, with 10 bases remaining between them. Germline CDR1 SQVTM, CDR2 ANQGSEA. The CDR3: CSVAQGPTF. In DNA, the CDR3 is TGCAGCGTTGCCCAGGGCCCCACCTTC.

This clone appeared a few times. The chain recombines TRBV14 with TRBJ2-2; D is possibly TRBD2 (5 bases). From germline, CDR1 is SGHDN and CDR2 FVKESK. The CDR3 is 14 residues long. Trimming took 2 bases from V and 5 from J, leaving 9 bases between them. The CDR3 DNA sequence: TGTGCCAGCAGCCAACACGAGGGAACCGGGGAGCTGTTTTTT. Protein product: CASSQHEGTGELFF.

This chain uses TRBV4-1 with TRBJ1-6; D is unclear. CDR3 length equals 15 residues. V shed 0 bases and J shed 7 bases, with 10 bases lying between them. Looked up from germline, CDR1 is MGHRA and CDR2 is YSYEKL. The CDR3 DNA reads TGCGCCAGCAGCCAAGACCAACAGAGCAATTCACCCCTCCACTTT. It encodes CASSQDQQSNSPLHF.

In its sample, this clone was seen a few times. This chain uses TRBV9 with TRBJ1-2, with no clear D. Germline lookup yields CDR1 SGDLS and CDR2 YYNGEE. The V end lost 7 bases, the J end lost 2 bases, and 15 bases lay between the germline ends. The CDR3 contains 14 residues. The CDR3 sequence is CASGKDGGNYGYTF. In DNA form, the CDR3 reads TGTGCCAGCGGAAAGGACGGCGGAAACTATGGCTACACCTTC.

This chain joins TRBV29-1 and TRBJ2-7; D call uncertain. This CDR3 is 14 amino acids long. Trimming left V 0 bases short and J 6 bases short, with 15 bases between. CDR1 and CDR2 from the germline V gene are SQVTM and ANQGSEA. In DNA, the CDR3 is TGCAGCGTTGAAGAAGGTAGGGCCCCCCGCGAGCAGTACTTC. Encoded protein: CSVEEGRAPREQYF.

In its sample, this clone was seen a few times. The chain couples TRBV6-5 to TRBJ2-3; no definite D call. The germline V gene has CDR1 MNHEY and CDR2 SVGAGI. The CDR3 is 13 residues long. V lost 1 base, J lost 2 bases, and 4 bases lay in between. The CDR3 reads CASSYYITDTQYF. The CDR3 DNA reads as TGTGCCAGCAGTTACTATATCACAGATACGCAGTATTTT.

The chain employs TRBV9 and TRBJ2-5; D might be TRBD2 (5 bases). Germline lookup yields CDR1 SGDLS and CDR2 YYNGEE. Trimming cost V 3 bases and J 2 bases, with 17 bases left between them. This CDR3 spans 16 amino acids. The CDR3 nucleotides are TGTGCCAGCAGCGCCACGGACGGCGGGTTTCAAGAGACCCAGTACTTC. Translated, it gives CASSATDGGFQETQYF. Full variable domain (outside the CDR3, taken from reference TRBV9 and TRBJ2-5): DSGVTQTPKHLITATGQRVTLRCSPRSGDLSVYWYQQSLDQGLQFLIQYYNGEERAKGNILERFSAQQFPDLHSELNLSSLELGDSALYFCASSATDGGFQETQYFGPGTRLLVL.